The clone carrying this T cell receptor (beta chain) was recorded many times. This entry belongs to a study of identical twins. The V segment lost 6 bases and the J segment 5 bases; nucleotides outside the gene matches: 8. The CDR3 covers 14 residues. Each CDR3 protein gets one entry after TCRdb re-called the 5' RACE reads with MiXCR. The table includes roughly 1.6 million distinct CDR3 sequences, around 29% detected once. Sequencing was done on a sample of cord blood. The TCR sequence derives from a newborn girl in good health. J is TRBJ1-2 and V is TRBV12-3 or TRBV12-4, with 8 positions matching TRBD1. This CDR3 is CASSPLTGGYGYTF. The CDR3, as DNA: TGTGCCAGCAGCCCTCTAACAGGGGGGTATGGCTACACCTTC.